Sequencing of this TCR beta chain was carried out in a study of monozygotic twins with inflammatory bowel disease. Study results and limitations: For repertoire similarity, concordant twins did not differ from discordant twins, possibly because power was limited.

Template switching was used to attach UMIs, which incorporated a 6-nucleotide sample barcode. TCRdb reprocessed the 5' RACE reads, keeping one entry per CDR3 protein, no DNA. The table lists approximately 400,000 distinct CDR3 sequences, with 2% to 3% in the top ten. On this clonotype itself: Its cognate antigen is unknown.

The CDR3 contains 15 residues. The V gene's germline CDR1 is MDHEN and CDR2 SYDVKM. The TCR comes from a human donor with ulcerative colitis or Crohn's disease, or a healthy co-twin of an affected twin (not recorded which). The rearrangement uses TRBV28 and TRBJ2-6; the TCRdb D gene call, TRBD1, has no DNA to confirm it. Specimen: blood. The CDR3: CASTLSPIGANVLTF.